This note documents a single T cell receptor (beta chain) sequence. The CDR3 covers 13 residues. From germline, CDR1 is MNHEY and CDR2 SMNVEV (reference sequence). This specimen comes from a study of shared clonotypes between healthy human individuals. Libraries were prepared by immunoSEQ multiplex PCR; TCRdb keeps only in-frame clonotypes and omits some of them. The sample holds fewer than 200,000 clones; 90% to 95% are singletons and the top ten take about 0.07%. Sequencing was done on a sample of naive CD4+ T cells sorted from blood. The subset here: CD45RA+ positively selected. The origin of this receptor is a woman in her 30s in good health. This rearrangement joins TRBV27 to TRBJ2-5, with D perhaps TRBD1 (7 bases). The DNA end favors TRBJ2-7, so the J call may be wrong. The DNA of the CDR3 is TGTGCCAGCAGTGCGGGACAGCTCTACGAGCAGTACTTC. Protein sequence: CASSAGQLYEQYF.